These 28 T cell receptor beta chains were all obtained from the same sample, sequenced in a study of radiotherapy plus CTLA-4 blockade in lung cancer. Assay used: immunoSEQ multiplex PCR; TCRdb lists only in-frame clones, some missing. The profile shows some 110,000 clones, roughly 80% of them singletons. The specimen comprised peripheral blood, sampled from a patient treated with radiotherapy plus ipilimumab. Receptors originate from a human donor with non-small cell lung cancer that progressed on radiotherapy plus ipilimumab. Some clones in this sample may be carry-over from other donors' samples.

The chain couples TRBV5-6 to TRBJ2-1; D tentatively reads TRBD1 or TRBD2 (6 bases each). This CDR3 comprises 18 residues. The germline V and J ends were trimmed by 4 bases and 1 base, with 21 bases remaining between them. Germline assignment: CDR1 SGHDT and CDR2 YYEEEE. The CDR3 DNA is TGTGCCAGCAGCCCCCCGAGGGGGGTTACGGATTCCTACAATGAGCAGTTCTTC. As protein: CASSPPRGVTDSYNEQFF.

The chain couples TRBV9 to TRBJ1-4; D gene ambiguous. V was trimmed by 3 bases and J by 3 bases, leaving 9 bases between them. This CDR3 contains 14 residues. Germline assignment: CDR1 SGDLS and CDR2 YYNGEE. CDR3 protein: CASSAKRSNEKLFF. CDR3 in DNA: TGTGCCAGCAGCGCCAAGAGGTCTAATGAAAAACTGTTTTTT.

This clone was found once. The chain recombines TRBV7-9 with TRBJ1-4; 8 bases line up with TRBD1. In germline, CDR1 is SEHNR, CDR2 FQNEAQ (reference sequence). V lost 5 bases, J lost 8 bases, and 10 bases stayed unmatched. The CDR3 contains 15 residues. As DNA, the CDR3 is TGTGCCAGCAGCCCCGGGACAGGTGAGGAAGAAAAACTGTTTTTT. Its protein product is CASSPGTGEEEKLFF.

V usage is TRBV18 and J usage is TRBJ1-2; 8 bases fit TRBD1. There are 13 residues in the CDR3. Germline values: CDR1 KGHSH, CDR2 LQKENI. V lost 5 bases to trimming and J lost 6 bases; unmatched junction nucleotides: 5. The CDR3 protein is CASSSRTGNGYTF. The CDR3 DNA reads as TGTGCCAGCTCATCCCGGACAGGGAATGGCTACACCTTC.

This clone was detected only once. V is TRBV11-3 and J is TRBJ2-1, with no clear D. CDR1 is SGHNT, CDR2 YENEEA, per germline. This CDR3 has 14 residues. Trimming removed 4 bases at V and 12 bases at J, with 19 bases between. The CDR3 is CASSSDPTVKGQFF. The CDR3 nucleotides read TGTGCCAGCAGCTCCGACCCAACAGTGAAAGGGCAGTTCTTC.

The J gene is TRBJ1-6, the V gene TRBV13, with 10 bases aligning to TRBD1. The J segment lost 5 bases and the V segment lost 5 bases, leaving 3 bases of the junction unmatched. Germline CDR1 reads PRHDT; CDR2 reads FYEKMQ (reference sequence). This CDR3 region has 15 residues. Written as DNA, the CDR3 is TGTGCCAGCAGCCCGGGGACAGGGGATAATTCACCCCTCCACTTT. Residues: CASSPGTGDNSPLHF.

This sequence joins TRBV5-1 and TRBJ2-1; 9 positions agree with TRBD2. V dropped 0 bases and J dropped 4; count of bases not matched to a gene: 5. This CDR3 is 16 amino acids long. CDR1 and CDR2 from the germline V gene are SGHRS and YFSETQ. CDR3 sequence: CASSLGLAGDYNEQFF. Here the CDR3 DNA reads TGCGCCAGCAGCTTGGGTTTAGCGGGGGATTACAATGAGCAGTTCTTC.

This chain's CDR3 is CASTRGYNSPLHF. CDR3 bases: TGTGCCAGCACACGGGGCTATAATTCACCCCTCCACTTT. This chain uses TRBV9 with TRBJ1-6, with D uncertain. V was shortened by 6 bases and J by 3 bases, with 7 bases between the two germline ends. Germline values: CDR1 SGDLS, CDR2 YYNGEE. The length of the CDR3 is 13 residues.

The CDR3 sequence is CASSLGLGIDTQYF. In DNA, the CDR3 is TGCGCCAGCAGCTTGGGATTAGGGATAGATACGCAGTATTTT. The chain links TRBV5-1 to TRBJ2-3; no clear D gene. The CDR3 covers 14 residues. Trimming stripped 0 bases from V and 5 bases from J, with 10 bases between. Germline V gene lookup returns CDR1 SGHRS and CDR2 YFSETQ.

The chain joins TRBV5-1 to TRBJ1-5; possible D gene TRBD1, 6 bases. The ends were cut back, 5 bases at V and 6 bases at J, with 18 bases in the middle. The CDR3 has 15 residues. Germline CDR1 is SGHRS and CDR2 is YFSETQ. Here the CDR3 DNA reads TGCGCCAGCAGTCCGAGGGGGGATCAAGGTCAGCCCCAGCATTTT. This sequence encodes CASSPRGDQGQPQHF.

The gene calls are TRBV4-2 and TRBJ2-5, with 13 bases aligning to TRBD2. Trimming took 1 base from V and 5 from J; bases not matched to a gene: 4. CDR1 is LGHNA, CDR2 YNFKEQ, per germline. The CDR3 length is 16 residues. The CDR3 sequence: CASSQGTSGGEETQYF. CDR3 nucleotides: TGTGCCAGCAGCCAAGGAACTAGCGGGGGGGAGGAGACCCAGTACTTC.

The chain uses TRBV18 and TRBJ2-7; TRBD1 is a possible D gene (5 bases). Between the trimmed V and J ends, which lost 3 bases and 3 bases, there was a span of 12 bases. Germline CDR1 and CDR2: KGHSH and LQKENI. The CDR3 runs to 14 residues. CDR3 DNA: TGTGCCAGCTCACCCGCAGGGTCTAACTACGAGCAGTACTTC. It is translated as CASSPAGSNYEQYF.

The chain has TRBV19 and TRBJ1-4, with D unclear. Trimming shortened V by 7 bases and J by 2 bases, and 8 bases separated the two germline ends. Per the germline V gene, CDR1 is LNHDA and CDR2 is SQIVND (reference sequence). CDR3 length: 13 residues. CDR3 region: CASTSPTNEKLFF. The CDR3 region has the DNA TGTGCCAGTACGAGCCCTACTAATGAAAAACTGTTTTTT. The whole variable domain, remainder taken from reference TRBV19 and TRBJ1-4, is DGGITQSPKYLFRKEGQNVTLSCEQNLNHDAMYWYRQDPGQGLRLIYYSQIVNDFQKGDIAEGYSVSREKKESFPLTVTSAQKNPTAFYLCASTSPTNEKLFFGSGTQLSVL.

The chain uses TRBV4-3 and TRBJ1-4; D might be TRBD1 (5 bases). This CDR3 spans 16 amino acids. V lost 1 base and J 4 bases, leaving 13 bases between the germline ends. Looked up from germline, CDR1 is LGHNA and CDR2 is YSLEER. The CDR3 region is CASSQGQGRGNEKLFF. In nucleotides, the CDR3 is TGCGCCAGCAGCCAAGGACAAGGAAGGGGTAATGAAAAACTGTTTTTT.

The genes are TRBV13 and TRBJ2-7, with unresolved D. CDR1 and CDR2 (germline): PRHDT, FYEKMQ (reference sequence). Trimming took 4 bases from V and 3 from J, leaving 13 bases between them. CDR3 length: 14 residues. This chain's CDR3 is CASSSNDGNYEQYF. CDR3 nucleotide sequence: TGTGCCAGCAGCTCCAACGACGGCAACTACGAGCAGTACTTC.

This chain connects TRBV4-3 to TRBJ1-1; D gene ambiguous. The V gene lost 3 bases and the J gene lost 0 bases, with 11 bases spanning the gap. The CDR3 sequence is 15 residues long. CDR1 is LGHNA, CDR2 YSLEER, per germline. The CDR3 nucleotides are TGCGCCAGCAGCCATTGGGAGGGAATGAACACTGAAGCTTTCTTT. This translates into CASSHWEGMNTEAFF.

This clone came up once. The J gene is TRBJ2-5, the V gene TRBV18; the D is unclear. The germline CDR1 and CDR2 sequences are KGHSH and LQKENI. Trimming took 4 bases from V and 1 from J, leaving 19 bases between them. This CDR3 is built from 17 residues. The CDR3 DNA reads as TGTGCCAGCTCACGGATTGTGGCCCTATCGACCCAAGAGACCCAGTACTTC. Translating gives CASSRIVALSTQETQYF.

The chain combines TRBV5-4 with TRBJ2-5; D possibly matches TRBD1 or TRBD2 (6 bases each). Trimming left V 0 bases short and J 3 bases short, with 9 bases between. The CDR3 length is 14 residues. CDR1 and CDR2 (germline): SGHNT, YYREEE (reference sequence). The CDR3 bases are TGTGCCAGCAGCTTGGTTAGGGGGGAAGAGACCCAGTACTTC. Encoded protein: CASSLVRGEETQYF.

The CDR3 DNA follows: TGCGCCAGCAGCCGTCAGCGAGGGATCCAAGAGACCCAGTACTTC. Translated, it gives CASSRQRGIQETQYF. The chain joins TRBV4-1 to TRBJ2-5, with a tentative D call TRBD2 (5 bases). Germline CDR1 is MGHRA and CDR2 is YSYEKL. Trimming removed 4 bases at V and 1 base at J, with 13 bases between. CDR3 length equals 15 residues.

Of note for this clone: No conserved phenylalanine or tryptophan ends this CDR3, so it is likely a read error. It is unclear where the CDR3 begins or ends on the DNA, so no DNA is shown, and the CDR3 is as TCRdb lists it. The chain links TRBV5-6 to TRBJ2-3. CDR1 SGHDT and CDR2 YYEEEE come from the germline V gene. The CDR3 is 12 amino acids long, termini counted. The CDR3 is CASSLGGGPFQL.

The chain is built from TRBV9 and TRBJ2-7; D unresolved. This CDR3 region has 15 residues. V lost 1 base to trimming and J lost 7 bases, with 18 bases between them. Germline V gene sequence: CDR1 SGDLS, CDR2 YYNGEE. The CDR3 spells CASSVSTGYWGEQYF. As DNA, the CDR3 is TGTGCCAGCAGCGTAAGTACTGGTTACTGGGGTGAGCAGTACTTC.

This rearrangement joins TRBV9 to TRBJ2-2, with D hard to call. V was trimmed by 4 bases and J by 4 bases, leaving 8 bases between them. Germline assignment: CDR1 SGDLS and CDR2 YYNGEE. This CDR3 has 13 amino acids. As DNA, the CDR3 is TGTGCCAGCAGCCACTCAGCCACCGGGGAGCTGTTTTTT. This encodes CASSHSATGELFF.

This clone appeared once. V usage is TRBV11-2 and J usage is TRBJ1-6, with D possibly matching TRBD1 (6 bases). The CDR3 is 15 amino acids. V was trimmed by 5 bases and J by 4 bases, leaving 12 bases between them. Germline V gives CDR1 SGHAT, CDR2 FQNNGV. As DNA, the CDR3 is TGTGCCAGCAGCCCGGGACAACTATATAATTCACCCCTCCACTTT. Translating gives CASSPGQLYNSPLHF.

The rearrangement joins TRBV7-2 to TRBJ2-5, with no clear D. The CDR3 sequence is 12 residues long. With 5 bases removed from V and 4 bases from J, the gap between germline ends came to 8 bases. The germline gives CDR1 SGHTA, CDR2 FQGNSA. CDR3 in DNA: TGTGCCAGCAGCCCCCCGATAGAGACCCAGTACTTC. Translated: CASSPPIETQYF.

This chain joins TRBV6-6 and TRBJ2-7; 8 bases match TRBD2. V shed 6 bases, J shed 0 bases, and the junction held 7 bases outside the gene matches. Per the germline V gene, CDR1 is MNHNY and CDR2 is SVGAGI (reference sequence). The CDR3 totals 15 residues. CDR3 protein: CASRNPAGASYEQYF. As DNA, the CDR3 is TGTGCCAGCAGGAATCCAGCGGGGGCCTCCTACGAGCAGTACTTC.

The gene calls are TRBV19 and TRBJ1-1; 9 bases align to TRBD1. The CDR3 length is 13 residues. The germline V gene has CDR1 LNHDA and CDR2 SQIVND (reference sequence). The V and J ends lost 8 bases and 5 bases, in that order; junction bases with no gene match: 6. CDR3 in amino acids: CASQDRGVTEAFF. As DNA, the CDR3 is TGTGCCAGTCAGGACAGGGGTGTTACTGAAGCTTTCTTT.

The V call is TRBV19, the J call TRBJ1-1, with TRBD1 identical over 7 bases. CDR3 length: 13 amino acids. V trimming: 2 bases; J trimming: 9 bases; junction bases outside the gene matches: 6. The germline V gene has CDR1 LNHDA and CDR2 SQIVND (reference sequence). In DNA, the CDR3 is TGTGCCAGTAGTATATTGCCGGGACAGAAAGCTTTCTTT. This encodes CASSILPGQKAFF.

V gene TRBV7-3 combines with J gene TRBJ1-1, with D maybe TRBD1 (5 bases). Germline V gene sequence: CDR1 SGHTA, CDR2 FQGTGA. The CDR3 length is 17 residues. V lost 3 bases, J lost 3 bases, and 20 bases lay in between. CDR3 amino acids: CASSFLQLGGRDTEAFF. CDR3 coding DNA: TGTGCCAGCAGCTTCCTGCAACTTGGGGGGAGAGACACTGAAGCTTTCTTT.